This TCR beta chain is drawn from a study of cytotoxic CD8 clonotypes in ibrutinib-treated CLL. On the study more broadly: The group held 11 to 12 relapsed/refractory and roughly 15 treatment-naive patients, with 17 IGHV unmutated. Notes on the study in general: On treatment, the uncommon public clonotypes contracted or remained stable. Clonality correlated strongly with circulating CD8+ T cells and exceeded age-matched healthy donors at baseline. Clonality was higher at ibrutinib response and returned toward baseline at progression.

The V gene's germline CDR1 is SGDLS and CDR2 YYNGEE. The CDR3 is 13 residues long. Trimming removed 3 bases from V and 5 bases from J; junction bases left unmatched: 3. The data were produced by immunoSEQ multiplex PCR, yet TCRdb's version contains in-frame clones alone and is incomplete. The table includes 35,000 or so clones, about 70% detected once. For this clone: The target antigen is unknown.

The receptor was isolated from a human donor with chronic lymphocytic leukemia. Sequenced here: PBMCs, sampled before ibrutinib treatment. The genes are TRBV9 and TRBJ1-1; 8 positions match TRBD1. In DNA form, the CDR3 reads TGTGCCAGCAGCGACAGGGGGGTGACTGAAGCTTTCTTT. Its protein product is CASSDRGVTEAFF.